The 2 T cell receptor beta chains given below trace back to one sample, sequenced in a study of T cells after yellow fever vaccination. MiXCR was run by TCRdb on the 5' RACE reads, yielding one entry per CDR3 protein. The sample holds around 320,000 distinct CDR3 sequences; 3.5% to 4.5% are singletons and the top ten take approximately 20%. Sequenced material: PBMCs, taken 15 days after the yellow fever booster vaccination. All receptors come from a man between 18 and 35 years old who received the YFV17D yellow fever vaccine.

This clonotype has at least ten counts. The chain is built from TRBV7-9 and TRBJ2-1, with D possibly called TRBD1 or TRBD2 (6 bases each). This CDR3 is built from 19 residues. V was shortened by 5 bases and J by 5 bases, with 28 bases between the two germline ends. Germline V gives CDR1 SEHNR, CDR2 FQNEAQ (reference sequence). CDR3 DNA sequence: TGTGCCAGCAGCGGGGGACCTCGGGGGCCCTATCAATCTAACAATGAGCAGTTCTTC. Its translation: CASSGGPRGPYQSNNEQFF.

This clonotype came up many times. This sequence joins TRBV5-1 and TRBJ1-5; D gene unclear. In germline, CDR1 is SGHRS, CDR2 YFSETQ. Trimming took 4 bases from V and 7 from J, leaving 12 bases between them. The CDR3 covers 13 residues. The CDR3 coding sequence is TGCGCCAGCAGCCTGGAGGTCGGGCAGCCCCAGCATTTT. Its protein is CASSLEVGQPQHF.